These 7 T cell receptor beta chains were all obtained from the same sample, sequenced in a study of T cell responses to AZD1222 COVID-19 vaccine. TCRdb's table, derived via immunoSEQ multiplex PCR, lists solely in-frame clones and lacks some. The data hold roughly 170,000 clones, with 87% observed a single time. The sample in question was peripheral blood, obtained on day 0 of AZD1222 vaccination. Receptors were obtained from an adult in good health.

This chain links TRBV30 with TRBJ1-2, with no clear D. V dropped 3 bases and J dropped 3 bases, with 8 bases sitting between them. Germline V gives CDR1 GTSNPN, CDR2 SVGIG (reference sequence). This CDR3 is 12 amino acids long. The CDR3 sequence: CAWSPTDYGYTF. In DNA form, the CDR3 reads TGTGCCTGGAGCCCCACCGACTATGGCTACACCTTC.

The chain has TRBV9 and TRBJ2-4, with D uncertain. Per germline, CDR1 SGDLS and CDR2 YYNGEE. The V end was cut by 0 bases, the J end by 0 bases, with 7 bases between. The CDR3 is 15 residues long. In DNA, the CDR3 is TGTGCCAGCAGCGTAGCAGTCATAGCCAAAAACATTCAGTACTTC. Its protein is CASSVAVIAKNIQYF.

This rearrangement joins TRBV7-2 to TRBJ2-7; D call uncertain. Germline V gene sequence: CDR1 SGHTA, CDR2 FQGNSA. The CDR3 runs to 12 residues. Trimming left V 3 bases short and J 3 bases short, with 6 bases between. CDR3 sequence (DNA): TGTGCCAGCAGCTTCCCGTTCTACGAGCAGTACTTC. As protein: CASSFPFYEQYF.

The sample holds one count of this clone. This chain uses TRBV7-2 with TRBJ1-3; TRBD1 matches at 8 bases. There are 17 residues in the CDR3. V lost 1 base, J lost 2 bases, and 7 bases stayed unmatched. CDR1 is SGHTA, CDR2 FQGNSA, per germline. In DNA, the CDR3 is TGTGCCAGCAGCTTAGGAGGCAGGGGGCGTACTGGAAACACCATATATTTT. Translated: CASSLGGRGRTGNTIYF.

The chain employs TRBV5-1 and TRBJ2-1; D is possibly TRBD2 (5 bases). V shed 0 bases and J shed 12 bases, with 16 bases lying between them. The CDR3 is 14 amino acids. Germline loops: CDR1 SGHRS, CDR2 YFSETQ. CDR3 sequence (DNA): TGCGCCAGCAGCTTGGGTGAGAGTGGCGGGTTGCAGTTCTTC. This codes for CASSLGESGGLQFF.

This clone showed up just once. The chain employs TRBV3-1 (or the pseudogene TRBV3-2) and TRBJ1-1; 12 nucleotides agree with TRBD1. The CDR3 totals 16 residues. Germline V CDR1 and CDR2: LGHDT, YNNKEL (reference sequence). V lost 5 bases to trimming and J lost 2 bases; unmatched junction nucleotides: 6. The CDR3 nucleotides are TGTGCCAGCAGCTGGGGACAGGGGGCGATCAACACTGAAGCTTTCTTT. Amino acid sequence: CASSWGQGAINTEAFF.

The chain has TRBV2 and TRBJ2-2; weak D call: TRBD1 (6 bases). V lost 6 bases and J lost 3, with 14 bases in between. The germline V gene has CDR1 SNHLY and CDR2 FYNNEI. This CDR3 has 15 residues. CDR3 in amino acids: CASRQHRADTGELFF. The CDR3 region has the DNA TGTGCCAGCAGACAGCACAGGGCAGACACCGGGGAGCTGTTTTTT.